This T cell receptor beta chain was profiled in a study of identical twins. Study results and caveats: Monozygotic twins shared more out-of-frame TCR alpha than recombination models predicted.

Comments on this clonotype: Its cognate antigen is unknown.

Addition of a universal primer site occurred through template switching, and cDNA carried unique molecular identifiers. One entry per CDR3 protein results from TCRdb running MiXCR on the 5' RACE reads. Of about 470,000 distinct CDR3 sequences in the sample, about 24% were seen once. This CDR3 has 11 residues. CDR1 and CDR2 (germline): SGHRS, YFSETQ. Trimming took 1 base from V and 9 from J, leaving 5 bases between them. The same sample was also used in a study of T cells expressing NK-cell markers. As that report states: All TCR beta repertoires analysed originated from sorted CD3+CD56+NKG2C+, CD3+CD56+NKG2C- and CD3+CD56-NKG2C+ T cells. What remained unclear was the HCMV specificity of expanded NKG2C+ T cell clones.

The chain links TRBV5-1 to TRBJ2-1; no firm D call. This sequence was found in a woman younger than 35 in good health. Source material: CD4+ T cells sorted from blood. The CDR3 region is CASSLLVEQFF. CDR3 nucleotide sequence: TGCGCCAGCAGCTTGCTGGTTGAGCAGTTCTTC.